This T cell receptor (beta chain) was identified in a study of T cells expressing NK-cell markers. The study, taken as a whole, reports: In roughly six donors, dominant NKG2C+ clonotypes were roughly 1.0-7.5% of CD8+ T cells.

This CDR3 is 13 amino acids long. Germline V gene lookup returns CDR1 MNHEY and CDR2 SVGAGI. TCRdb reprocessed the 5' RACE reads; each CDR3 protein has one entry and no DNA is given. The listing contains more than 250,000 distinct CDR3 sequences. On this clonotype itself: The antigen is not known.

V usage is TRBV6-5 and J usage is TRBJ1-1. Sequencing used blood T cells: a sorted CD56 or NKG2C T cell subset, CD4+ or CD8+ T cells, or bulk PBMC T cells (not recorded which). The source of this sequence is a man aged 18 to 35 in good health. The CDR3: CASSQVWNTEAFF.